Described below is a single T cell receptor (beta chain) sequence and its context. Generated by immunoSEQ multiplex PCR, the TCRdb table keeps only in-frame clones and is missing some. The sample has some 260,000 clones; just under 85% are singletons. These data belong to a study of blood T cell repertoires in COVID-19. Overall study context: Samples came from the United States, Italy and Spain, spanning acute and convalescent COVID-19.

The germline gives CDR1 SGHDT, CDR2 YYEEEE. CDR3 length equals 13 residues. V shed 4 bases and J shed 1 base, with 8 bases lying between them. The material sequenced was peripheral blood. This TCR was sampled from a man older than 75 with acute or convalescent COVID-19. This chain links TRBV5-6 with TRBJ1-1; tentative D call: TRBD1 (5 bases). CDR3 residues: CASSLTENTEAFF. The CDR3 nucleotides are TGTGCCAGCAGCCTGACAGAGAACACTGAAGCTTTCTTT.